Below are 26 T cell receptor beta chains sequenced from a single sample in a study of control samples from healthy donors and cancer patients. Libraries were prepared by immunoSEQ multiplex PCR; TCRdb keeps only in-frame clonotypes and omits some of them. Among about 84,000 clones listed, around 83% were seen once. The sequenced material came from PBMCs. All receptors come from a man between 60 and 75 years old with head and neck cancer.

V gene TRBV10-3 combines with J gene TRBJ2-7; D possibly uses TRBD1 or TRBD2 (5 bases each). The CDR3 consists of 14 residues. V was clipped by 6 bases and J by 2 bases, with 14 bases between them. Germline V gene lookup returns CDR1 ENHRY and CDR2 SYGVKD. CDR3 nucleotides: TGTGCCATCAGCCCGGGACGGTTGACCTACGAGCAGTACTTC. This gives the protein CAISPGRLTYEQYF.

The chain is built from TRBV19 and TRBJ2-2; 7 bases agree with TRBD2. Germline V CDR1 and CDR2: LNHDA, SQIVND (reference sequence). This CDR3 has 14 residues. The trim removed 6 bases at V and 0 bases at J, leaving 1 base unmatched. The CDR3 spells CASSLAANTGELFF. For the CDR3, the DNA is TGTGCCAGTAGCCTAGCGGCGAACACCGGGGAGCTGTTTTTT.

About this clone: At one end the junction does not follow the germline gene, possibly because of a read error. The chain is built from TRBV12-3 or TRBV12-4 and TRBJ2-3, with D perhaps matching TRBD1 (5 bases). The CDR3 extends over 12 amino acids. The CDR3 is CASSPLTATQYF. In nucleotides, the CDR3 is TGTGCCAGCAGCCCCCTGACAGCTACGCAGTATTTT.

The chain links TRBV18 to TRBJ2-3; TRBD1 agrees at 11 bases. The germline CDR1 and CDR2 sequences are KGHSH and LQKENI. The CDR3 loop spans 14 amino acids. With V trimmed by 4 bases and J by 4 bases, 1 base remained unmatched. CDR3 amino acids: CASSRGQGADTQYF. The DNA of the CDR3 is TGTGCCAGCTCACGGGGACAGGGGGCAGATACGCAGTATTTT.

The rearrangement uses TRBV12-3 or TRBV12-4 and TRBJ2-4; no firm D call. V gave up 6 bases and J gave up 7 bases, with 10 bases separating them. The CDR3 covers 12 residues. The CDR3 nucleotides read TGTGCCAGCAGACTCGATATGAACATTCAGTACTTC. It yields the protein CASRLDMNIQYF.

The rearrangement uses TRBV28 and TRBJ2-2; D is possibly TRBD1 (5 bases). The V end was cut by 2 bases, the J end by 2 bases, with 9 bases between. The CDR3 consists of 15 residues. Germline V CDR1 and CDR2: MDHEN, SYDVKM. The CDR3 sequence: CASSLLGENTGELFF. CDR3 in DNA: TGTGCCAGCAGTTTACTAGGGGAAAACACCGGGGAGCTGTTTTTT.

The chain is built from TRBV6-2 or TRBV6-3 and TRBJ2-7, with no clear D. The CDR3 has 13 amino acids. The V and J ends lost 3 bases and 4 bases respectively, with 10 bases between them. In germline, CDR1 is MNHEY, CDR2 SVGEGT. The CDR3 here is CASSYNYRYEQYF. Written as DNA, the CDR3 is TGTGCCAGCAGTTATAATTACCGATACGAGCAGTACTTC.

The V gene is TRBV25-1, the J gene TRBJ1-6; D uncertain. The germline V gene has CDR1 MGHDK and CDR2 SYGVNS. Between the trimmed V and J ends, which lost 2 bases and 3 bases, there was a span of 5 bases. The CDR3 contains 14 residues. CDR3 DNA: TGTGCCAGCAGTGAACAGATCTATAATTCACCCCTCCACTTT. This codes for CASSEQIYNSPLHF.

The table lists this clone with a count of one. The CDR3 spells CASSYDSATFYEQYF. The DNA for the CDR3 is TGTGCCAGCAGTTACGACAGTGCAACCTTCTACGAGCAGTACTTC. The gene calls are TRBV3-1 (or the pseudogene TRBV3-2) and TRBJ2-7, with D possibly matching TRBD1 (5 bases). The V and J ends lost 6 bases and 3 bases respectively, with 18 bases between them. The CDR3 extends over 15 amino acids. Germline CDR1 is LGHDT and CDR2 is YNNKEL (reference sequence).

This clone was counted once. The chain combines TRBV3-1 (or the pseudogene TRBV3-2) with TRBJ1-3; no clear D. In germline, CDR1 is LGHDT, CDR2 YNNKEL (reference sequence). The V and J ends lost 4 bases and 9 bases respectively, with 7 bases between them. This CDR3 spans 11 amino acids. The CDR3 nucleotides are TGTGCCAGCAGCCGTATGAGCACCATATATTTT. Translation: CASSRMSTIYF.

This clone was picked up a small number of times. This chain joins TRBV9 and TRBJ2-1; 9 bases align to TRBD2. Trimming took 2 bases from V and 4 from J; bases not matched to a gene: 4. The germline V gene has CDR1 SGDLS and CDR2 YYNGEE. The CDR3 contains 15 residues. CDR3 region: CASSVGLAGYNEQFF. The DNA of the CDR3 is TGTGCCAGCAGCGTCGGGCTAGCGGGGTACAATGAGCAGTTCTTC.

The chain uses TRBV6-5 and TRBJ2-1, with D perhaps TRBD2 (6 bases). Per the germline V gene, CDR1 is MNHEY and CDR2 is SVGAGI. V shed 7 bases and J shed 15 bases, with 25 bases lying between them. The CDR3 runs 14 residues. The CDR3 nucleotides read TGTGCCAGCACCCCAAGGAGGGCAGGGTCGAGGCGGTTCTTC. It is translated as CASTPRRAGSRRFF.

The chain couples TRBV5-4 to TRBJ2-7; perhaps D is TRBD1 or TRBD2 (5 bases each). From germline, CDR1 is SGHNT and CDR2 YYREEE (reference sequence). V lost 4 bases and J lost 2, with 19 bases in between. CDR3 length equals 16 residues. The DNA of the CDR3 is TGTGCCAGCAGCGGGGGTTCGGGTATCGGGCCCTACGAGCAGTACTTC. Translating gives CASSGGSGIGPYEQYF.

The V and J genes are TRBV28 and TRBJ2-3; D call uncertain. The length of the CDR3 is 12 residues. V lost 3 bases and J lost 3, with 4 bases in between. Germline assignment: CDR1 MDHEN and CDR2 SYDVKM. CDR3 nucleotides: TGTGCCAGCAGTTTGCAGACAGATACGCAGTATTTT. Its translation is CASSLQTDTQYF.

This clone was observed a few times. V gene TRBV28 combines with J gene TRBJ1-5; 7 bases map to TRBD1. CDR3 length equals 16 residues. V lost 4 bases, J lost 0 bases, and 6 bases stayed unmatched. Germline-derived CDR1 and CDR2 are MDHEN and SYDVKM. CDR3 nucleotide sequence: TGTGCCAGCAGTTCCGGGACAGATTATAGCAATCAGCCCCAGCATTTT. It codes for CASSSGTDYSNQPQHF.

The chain links TRBV27 to TRBJ1-1; 9 bases are a match to TRBD1. Per germline, CDR1 MNHEY and CDR2 SMNVEV (reference sequence). This CDR3 spans 16 amino acids. V was pared by 9 bases and J by 5 bases, with 16 bases of the junction left unmatched. The CDR3 sequence: CASKPGQGRGRTEAFF. CDR3 coding DNA: TGTGCCAGTAAACCGGGACAGGGAAGGGGAAGGACTGAAGCTTTCTTT.

The rearrangement links TRBV7-9 to TRBJ2-7, with TRBD1 identical over 9 bases. The CDR3 loop spans 15 amino acids. The V gene's germline CDR1 is SEHNR and CDR2 FQNEAQ (reference sequence). V gave up 5 bases and J gave up 4 bases; unmatched junction bases: 9. The DNA of the CDR3 is TGTGCCAGCAGCGAAACAGGGGGCCGATGGTACGAGCAGTACTTC. It specifies CASSETGGRWYEQYF.

This chain joins TRBV7-9 and TRBJ1-4; D uncertain. V shed 4 bases and J shed 0 bases, with 15 bases lying between them. Germline CDR1 SEHNR, CDR2 FQNEAQ (reference sequence). CDR3 length: 17 amino acids. The CDR3 DNA reads as TGTGCCAGCAGCTCCCCGAGAGGAACGACAACTAATGAAAAACTGTTTTTT. This sequence encodes CASSSPRGTTTNEKLFF.

The J gene is TRBJ2-1, the V gene TRBV27; perhaps TRBD1 as D (6 bases). V was trimmed by 4 bases and J by 7 bases, leaving 8 bases between them. CDR3 length: 12 amino acids. The V gene's germline CDR1 is MNHEY and CDR2 SMNVEV (reference sequence). CDR3 loop: CASSWTENEQFF. The CDR3 region has the DNA TGTGCCAGCAGTTGGACAGAGAATGAGCAGTTCTTC.

The chain employs TRBV12-3 or TRBV12-4 and TRBJ2-1, with D possibly being TRBD1 or TRBD2 (5 bases each). V was trimmed by 0 bases and J by 11 bases, leaving 8 bases between them. CDR3 size: 12 residues. The CDR3 DNA sequence: TGTGCCAGCAGTTTAGCCGGGACGCAGCAGTTCTTC. Its translation: CASSLAGTQQFF.

The genes are TRBV7-2 and TRBJ2-2, with 8 positions matching TRBD1. The V segment lost 5 bases and the J segment 0 bases; nucleotides outside the gene matches: 2. The CDR3 sequence is 15 residues long. The germline gives CDR1 SGHTA, CDR2 FQGNSA. Here the CDR3 DNA reads TGTGCCAGCAGCACCAGGGGGCCGAACACCGGGGAGCTGTTTTTT. Protein sequence: CASSTRGPNTGELFF.

As DNA, the CDR3 is TGCAGCGTTGATTTATTGACAGGGGGCAATGGCTACACCTTC. Its translation: CSVDLLTGGNGYTF. The chain couples TRBV29-1 to TRBJ1-2; TRBD1 agrees at 10 bases. V lost 3 bases, J lost 6 bases, and 7 bases stayed unmatched. The germline gives CDR1 SQVTM, CDR2 ANQGSEA. The CDR3 loop spans 14 amino acids.

The chain links TRBV4-2 to TRBJ1-5; D is perhaps TRBD1 (6 bases). Trimming removed 4 bases at V and 2 bases at J, with 30 bases between. Germline values: CDR1 LGHNA, CDR2 YNFKEQ. The CDR3 has 21 residues. The CDR3 region has the DNA TGTGCCAGCAGCCCACCCTACTCAACAGGGAGGGGTTCGGTTGGCAATCAGCCCCAGCATTTT. Its translation is CASSPPYSTGRGSVGNQPQHF.

This clone was recorded a few times. This sequence joins TRBV4-1 and TRBJ1-2; perhaps TRBD1 as D (5 bases). This CDR3 spans 17 amino acids. The germline V and J ends were trimmed by 3 bases and 1 base, with 18 bases remaining between them. Germline loops: CDR1 MGHRA, CDR2 YSYEKL. CDR3 amino acids: CASSHTTRTRNNYGYTF. The CDR3, as DNA: TGCGCCAGCAGCCACACAACCAGGACACGCAATAACTATGGCTACACCTTC.

This chain uses TRBV10-2 with TRBJ2-3; 15 bases fit TRBD2. Germline V lookup: CDR1 WSHSY, CDR2 SAAADI. The CDR3 extends over 18 amino acids. With 3 bases clipped from V and 6 bases from J, the junction kept 10 bases outside the gene matches. The CDR3 DNA is TGCGCCAGCAGTGACGGACTAGCGGGAGGGCCGAAAACGGATACGCAGTATTTT. It translates to CASSDGLAGGPKTDTQYF.

The genes are TRBV7-9 and TRBJ2-7; possibly TRBD2 for D (5 bases). There are 14 residues in the CDR3. Germline V lookup: CDR1 SEHNR, CDR2 FQNEAQ (reference sequence). V gave up 6 bases and J gave up 7 bases, with 19 bases separating them. The CDR3 coding sequence is TGTGCCAGCAGTACCCGGGGTCCGACGGAGGAGCAGTACTTC. Amino acids: CASSTRGPTEEQYF.